The clone carrying this TCR beta chain was seen a single time. These data come from a study of blood T cell repertoires in COVID-19. Trimming cost V 7 bases and J 8 bases, with 25 bases left between them. This CDR3 has 16 residues. Looked up from germline, CDR1 is SGHTS and CDR2 is YDEGEE. Clones were sequenced by immunoSEQ multiplex PCR, and TCRdb holds only the in-frame ones, with some missing. The table shows around 72,000 clones, with 65% to 90% occurring only once. Sequencing was carried out using peripheral blood. This rearrangement joins TRBV5-8 to TRBJ2-1; TRBD2 might be the D (5 bases). This receptor was taken from a man between 65 and 85 years old with active or convalescent COVID-19. The CDR3 nucleotides are TGTGCCAGCCTCTACCCGGCGGGCCTGAGGGTCGATGAGCAGTTCTTC. It specifies CASLYPAGLRVDEQFF.